The sequence of this TCR beta chain was determined in a study of blood T cell repertoires in COVID-19. Study details: From the United States, Italy and Spain came samples of acute and convalescent COVID-19.

Germline V gene data show CDR1 as LNHDA and CDR2 as SQIVND (reference sequence). The CDR3 extends over 13 amino acids. V was clipped by 6 bases and J by 10 bases, with 16 bases between them. Using immunoSEQ multiplex PCR, the repertoire was profiled, and TCRdb retains in-frame clones only, with some absent. The table records about 40,000 clones, about four fifths of them present only once. This sequence joins TRBV19 and TRBJ2-1, with D perhaps matching TRBD2 (7 bases). This TCR derives from an older woman with acute or convalescent COVID-19. Specimen: peripheral blood. The CDR3 DNA reads TGTGCCAGTAGCCCGTTTTCGGGGGGCGAGCAGTTCTTC. This translates into CASSPFSGGEQFF.